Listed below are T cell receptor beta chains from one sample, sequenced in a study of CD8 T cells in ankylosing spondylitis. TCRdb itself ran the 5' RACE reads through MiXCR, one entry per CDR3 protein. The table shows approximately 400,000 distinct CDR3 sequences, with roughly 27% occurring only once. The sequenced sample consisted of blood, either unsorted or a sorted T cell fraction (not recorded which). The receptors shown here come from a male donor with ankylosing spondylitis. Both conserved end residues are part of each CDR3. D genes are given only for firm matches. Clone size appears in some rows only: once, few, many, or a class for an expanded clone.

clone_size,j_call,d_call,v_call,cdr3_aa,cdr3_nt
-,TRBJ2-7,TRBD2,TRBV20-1,CSALLAVGAYEQYF,TGCAGTGCCCTACTAGCGGTCGGGGCCTACGAGCAGTACTTC
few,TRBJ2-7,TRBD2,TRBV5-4,CASSEAGGVYEQYF,TGTGCCAGCAGCGAGGCGGGAGGGGTCTACGAGCAGTACTTC
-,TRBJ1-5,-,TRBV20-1,CSANGRGQYQPQHF,TGCAGTGCCAACGGACGGGGGCAATATCAGCCCCAGCATTTT
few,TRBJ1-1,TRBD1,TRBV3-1,CASSQVGGTGFTEAFF,TGTGCCAGCAGCCAAGTTGGGGGGACAGGGTTCACTGAAGCTTTCTTT
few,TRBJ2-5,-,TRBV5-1,CASTPGGGEETQYF,TGCGCCAGCACCCCCGGGGGCGGGGAAGAGACCCAGTACTTC
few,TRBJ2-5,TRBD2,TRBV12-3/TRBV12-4,CASSSLAGETQYF,TGTGCCAGCAGTTCACTAGCGGGGGAGACCCAGTACTTC
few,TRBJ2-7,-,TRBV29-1,CSVDGADPYEQYF,TGCAGCGTTGACGGGGCAGACCCCTACGAGCAGTACTTC
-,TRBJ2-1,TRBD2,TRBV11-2,CASSFAGLAGDEQFF,TGTGCCAGCAGCTTTGCGGGGCTAGCGGGGGATGAGCAGTTCTTC
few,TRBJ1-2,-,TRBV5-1,CASSLASVDGYTF,TGCGCCAGCAGCTTGGCCTCGGTAGATGGCTACACCTTC
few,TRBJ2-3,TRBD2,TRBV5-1,CASSLLLAGTTDTQYF,TGCGCCAGCAGCTTGCTACTAGCGGGAACCACAGATACGCAGTATTTT
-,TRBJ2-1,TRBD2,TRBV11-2,CASSVSSGTYNEQFF,TGTGCCAGCAGCGTGAGTAGCGGGACTTACAATGAGCAGTTCTTC
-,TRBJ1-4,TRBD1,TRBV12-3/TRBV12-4,CASSPQGAREKLFF,TGTGCCAGCAGTCCACAGGGGGCGCGGGAAAAACTGTTTTTT
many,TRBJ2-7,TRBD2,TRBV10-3,CATELAGGREQYF,TGTGCCACGGAACTAGCGGGAGGGCGCGAGCAGTACTTC
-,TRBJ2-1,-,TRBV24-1,CATSAPGSLEQFF,TGTGCCACCAGTGCCCCGGGCTCCCTGGAGCAGTTCTTC
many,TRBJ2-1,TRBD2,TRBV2,CASRPGLAGFNEQFF,TGTGCCTCACGACCGGGACTAGCGGGATTCAATGAGCAGTTCTTC
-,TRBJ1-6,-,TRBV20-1,CSAKGTEGSNSPLHF,TGCAGTGCTAAGGGCACGGAGGGATCGAATTCACCCCTCCACTTT
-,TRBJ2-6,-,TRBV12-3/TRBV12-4,CASSLSRSGSNVLTF,TGTGCCAGCAGTTTGAGTCGGTCAGGGTCCAACGTCCTGACTTTC
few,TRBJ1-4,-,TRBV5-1,CASSGRPGSGF,TGCGCCAGCAGCGGTCGGCCTGGGTCTGGGTTT
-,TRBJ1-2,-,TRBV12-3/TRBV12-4,CASRQSGSLYGYTF,TGTGCCAGCAGACAGAGCGGGTCCCTCTATGGCTACACCTTC
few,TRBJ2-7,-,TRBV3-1,CASSQATEQYF,TGTGCCAGCAGCCAAGCGACCGAGCAGTACTTC
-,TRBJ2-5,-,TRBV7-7,CASSLDRQETQYF,TGTGCCAGCAGCTTAGACAGGCAAGAGACCCAGTACTTC
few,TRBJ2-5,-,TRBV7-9,CASSLVGGETQYF,TGTGCCAGCAGCTTAGTTGGCGGGGAGACCCAGTACTTC
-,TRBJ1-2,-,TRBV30,CAWSRGEPGYGYTF,TGTGCCTGGAGTAGAGGGGAGCCTGGCTATGGCTACACCTTC
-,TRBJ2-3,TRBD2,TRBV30,CAWIPSGSGDTQYF,TGTGCCTGGATCCCTAGCGGGAGTGGAGATACGCAGTATTTT
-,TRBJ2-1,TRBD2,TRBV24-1,CATSDLWASGHNEQFF,TGTGCCACCAGTGATTTATGGGCTAGCGGGCACAATGAGCAGTTCTTC
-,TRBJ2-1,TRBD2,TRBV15,CATSRRLAGYNEQFF,TGTGCCACCAGTCGTCGACTAGCGGGGTACAATGAGCAGTTCTTC
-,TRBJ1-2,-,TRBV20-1,CSATQTGRYGYTF,TGCAGTGCTACCCAGACAGGCCGGTATGGCTACACCTTC
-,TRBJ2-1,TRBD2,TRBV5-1,CASSLVAGVSNEQFF,TGCGCCAGCAGCTTGGTAGCGGGAGTGAGCAATGAGCAGTTCTTC
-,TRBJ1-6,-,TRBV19,CASSIDRGNSPLHF,TGTGCCAGTAGTATCGACAGAGGGAATTCACCCCTCCACTTT
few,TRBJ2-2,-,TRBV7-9,CASSLSAAGELFF,TGTGCCAGCAGCTTATCAGCGGCCGGGGAGCTGTTTTTT
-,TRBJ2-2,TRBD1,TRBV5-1,CASSLDTGVTGELFF,TGCGCCAGCAGCTTGGATACAGGGGTCACCGGGGAGCTGTTTTTT
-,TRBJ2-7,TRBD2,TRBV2,CASRASGVSYEQYF,TGTGCCAGCAGGGCTAGCGGGGTATCCTACGAGCAGTACTTC
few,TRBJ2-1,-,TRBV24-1,CATRDRQDNEQFF,TGTGCCACCAGGGACCGGCAGGACAATGAGCAGTTCTTC
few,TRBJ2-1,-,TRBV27,CASSPHGLAYNEQFF,TGTGCCAGCAGCCCGCACGGACTTGCCTACAATGAGCAGTTCTTC
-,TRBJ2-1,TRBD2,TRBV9,CASSVDRLAGGDEQFF,TGTGCCAGCAGCGTAGATAGACTAGCGGGAGGAGATGAGCAGTTCTTC
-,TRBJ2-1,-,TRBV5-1,CASSQTSSYNEQFF,TGCGCCAGCAGCCAGACTAGTTCCTACAATGAGCAGTTCTTC
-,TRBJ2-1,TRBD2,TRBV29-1,CSVRKAGVVNEQFF,TGCAGCGTTCGAAAAGCGGGAGTGGTTAATGAGCAGTTCTTC
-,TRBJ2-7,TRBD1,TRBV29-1,CSATGTGESEQYF,TGCAGCGCAACCGGGACAGGGGAATCCGAGCAGTACTTC
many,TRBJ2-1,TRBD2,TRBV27,CASSSTLAGGPNNEQFF,TGTGCCAGCAGTTCCACCCTAGCGGGAGGGCCTAACAATGAGCAGTTCTTC
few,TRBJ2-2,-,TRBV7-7,CASSRDFIGTGELFF,TGTGCCAGCAGTCGCGACTTCATAGGAACCGGGGAGCTGTTTTTT
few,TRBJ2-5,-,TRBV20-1,CSARESGRQETQYF,TGCAGTGCTAGAGAATCCGGGAGACAAGAGACCCAGTACTTC
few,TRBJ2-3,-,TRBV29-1,CSVDQGGDTQYF,TGCAGCGTTGATCAGGGGGGAGATACGCAGTATTTT
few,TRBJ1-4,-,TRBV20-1,CSATDDNEKLFF,TGCAGTGCTACGGATGATAATGAAAAACTGTTTTTT
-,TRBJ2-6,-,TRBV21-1,CASSLQQGRGANVLTF,TGTGCCAGCAGCCTCCAACAGGGTCGAGGGGCCAACGTCCTGACTTTC
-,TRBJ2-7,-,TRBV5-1,CASSFEGSAYEQYF,TGCGCCAGCAGCTTTGAGGGGTCCGCCTACGAGCAGTACTTC
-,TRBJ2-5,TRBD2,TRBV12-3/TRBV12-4,CASSLRLAGEETQYF,TGTGCCAGCAGTTTGAGGCTAGCGGGTGAAGAGACCCAGTACTTC
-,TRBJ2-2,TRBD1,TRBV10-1,CAGRQGEVNTGELFF,TGCGCCGGTCGACAGGGGGAAGTAAACACCGGGGAGCTGTTTTTT
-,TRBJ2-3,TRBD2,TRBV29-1,CSVEDALAGGDTQYF,TGCAGCGTTGAAGATGCTCTAGCGGGAGGAGATACGCAGTATTTT
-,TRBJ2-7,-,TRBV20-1,CSAGGHTYEQYF,TGCAGTGCCGGCGGGCACACCTACGAGCAGTACTTC
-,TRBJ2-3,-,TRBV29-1,CSVEVGGGSDTQYF,TGCAGCGTTGAAGTCGGGGGAGGTTCAGATACGCAGTATTTT
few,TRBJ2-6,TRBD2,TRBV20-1,CSASGGRAFGANVLTF,TGCAGTGCTAGCGGCGGGAGGGCCTTTGGGGCCAACGTCCTGACTTTC